The present TCR beta chain was sequenced within a study of identical twins (dated by TCRdb to the mid-2010s). About the investigation overall: To test whether fetal clonotypes persist, the study used deep sequencing on TCR alpha and beta repertoires from monozygotic twins, unrelated adults of various ages, and cord blood. To rule out contamination, the twin experiments were replicated at different times with different library preparation protocols.

The study at large found these results: Abundant cord blood beta clonotypes carried fewer insertions; young adult naive repertoires showed a weaker similar trend, while memory repertoires showed none. Zero-insertion analyses could be partly confounded by invariant T cells such as MAIT and iNKT, although diverse VJ usage argued against such confounding for most clonotypes. In monozygotic twins, out-of-frame TCR alpha sharing was systematically underestimated by recombination models, although the models agreed with sharing between unrelated individuals. The excess sharing between twins in beta out-of-frame sequences was weaker because fewer shared sequences reduced the signal-to-noise ratio. Conclusions relied on cross-sectional statistical analysis, since the same donors could not be followed over many years. Compared with coincidental sharing between unrelated individuals, out-of-frame TCR alpha sequences shared between twins had an excess of sequences with low generation probability.

All donors were healthy Caucasians. The twin cohort comprised three pairs of female monozygotic twins, all aged about 18 to 29 years. Positive isolation kits from Invitrogen were used to isolate CD4+ and CD8+ T cell populations. Libraries were built with 5' RACE. The sample was run on an Illumina HiSeq 2000. A universal primer binding site was introduced by template switching, and a unique molecular identifier was present in the final cDNA, enabling accurate counting of TCR cDNA molecules. Specific primers in the conserved constant-segment region were used to synthesize first-strand cDNA for the TCR alpha and beta chains. To control for contamination, every cDNA library carried two barcodes: a SMART-Mk sample barcode plus Illumina barcodes. Two successive PCR steps introduced TruSeq adapter sequences along with Illumina sample barcodes. Sequencing of the TCR alpha and beta cDNA libraries was done on the Illumina HiSeq platform using custom primers. The authors' analysis ran thus. Raw reads were processed with MiGEC to extract unique molecular identifiers, and MiXCR was used to determine CDR3 positions. Recombination models were inferred per individual with the repgenHMM and IGoR tools using an EM algorithm. The analysis of shared clonotypes was done with the tcR package in R, with sharing normalized by the product of cloneset sizes. Out-of-frame nonproductive sequences were analyzed to study raw recombination free of thymic and clonal selection effects. TCRdb reanalyzed the raw reads on its own, using fastp at Q25 for trimming and MiXCR for clone calling, and kept in-frame beta chains. Every entry covers one CDR3 protein and lists the most common genes and DNA from its rows. The V and J calls and clone size are TCRdb's, not the authors'. The sample profile shows about 550,000 distinct CDR3 sequences; about a fifth of them were found once. In total, the top ten clones hold more than 0.4% of the sample.

Spanning cysteine to phenylalanine, the CDR3 consists of 14 amino acids. Only the CDR3 DNA stays, 42 bases, in frame from base 1. Comments on this clonotype: Its antigen is unknown. Base qualities are not provided; no much larger clone lies one nucleotide away.

These data were also reused for a study on yellow fever vaccine responses in identical twins. From the second report: According to the authors, the vaccine-induced T cell response in identical twins seemed to be partly convergent and partly specific to each individual. In identical twins, the study followed T cell clones that responded to the vaccine with precision.

The TCR originated in a woman in her late teens or twenties in good health. Sequences were obtained from CD4+ T cells sorted from blood. Recombination joined TRBV21-1 with TRBJ2-3; the DNA was not compared with TRBD2, the D call given in the table. TRBV21-1 is a known pseudogene. CDR3 sequence: CARRTSRGDDTQYF. The bases are TGTGCCAGACGGACTAGCCGGGGGGATGATACGCAGTATTTT.